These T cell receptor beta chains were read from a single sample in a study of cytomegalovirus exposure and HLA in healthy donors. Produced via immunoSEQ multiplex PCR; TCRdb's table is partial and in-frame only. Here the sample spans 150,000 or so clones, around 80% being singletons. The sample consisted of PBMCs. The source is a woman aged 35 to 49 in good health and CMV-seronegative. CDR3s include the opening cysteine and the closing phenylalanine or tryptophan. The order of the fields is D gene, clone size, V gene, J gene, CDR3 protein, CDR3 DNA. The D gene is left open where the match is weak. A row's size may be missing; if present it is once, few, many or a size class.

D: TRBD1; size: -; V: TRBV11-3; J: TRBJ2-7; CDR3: CASSLAGTGIYEQYF; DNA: TGTGCCAGCAGCTTAGCTGGGACAGGGATTTACGAGCAGTACTTC
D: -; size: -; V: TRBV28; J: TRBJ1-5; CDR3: CASSFQGGGNQPQHF; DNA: TGTGCCAGCTCATTCCAGGGTGGAGGCAATCAGCCCCAGCATTTT
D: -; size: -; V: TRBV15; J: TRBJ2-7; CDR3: CATSRGSGSTYEQYF; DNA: TGTGCCACCAGCAGAGGATCGGGGAGTACCTACGAGCAGTACTTC
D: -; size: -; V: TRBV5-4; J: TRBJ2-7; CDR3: CASSASQGTYEQYF; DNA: TGTGCCAGCAGCGCATCACAGGGAACCTACGAGCAGTACTTC
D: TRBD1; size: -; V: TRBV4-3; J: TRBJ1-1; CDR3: CASSQHRGLEAFF; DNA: TGCGCCAGCAGCCAGCACAGGGGGCTGGAAGCTTTCTTT
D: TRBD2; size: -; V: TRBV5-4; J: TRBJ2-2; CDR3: CASSLGSTSGNTGELFF; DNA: TGTGCCAGCAGCTTGGGGAGTACTAGCGGGAACACCGGGGAGCTGTTTTTT
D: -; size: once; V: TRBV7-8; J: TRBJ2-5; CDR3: CASSLAGETQYF; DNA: TGTGCCAGCAGCTTAGCCGGGGAGACCCAGTACTTC
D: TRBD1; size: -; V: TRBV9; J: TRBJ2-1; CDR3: CASSPRTGGGTGNEQFF; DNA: TGTGCCAGCAGCCCCCGGACAGGGGGGGGTACGGGCAATGAGCAGTTCTTC
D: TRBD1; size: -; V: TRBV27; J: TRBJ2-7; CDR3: CASSLRSSASGTAFYEQYF; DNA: TGTGCCAGCAGTTTAAGGTCGTCGGCTTCCGGGACAGCATTCTACGAGCAGTACTTC
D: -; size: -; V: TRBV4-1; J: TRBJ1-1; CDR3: CASRHGGSMNTEAFF; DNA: TGCGCCAGCAGGCACGGAGGTTCCATGAACACTGAAGCTTTCTTT
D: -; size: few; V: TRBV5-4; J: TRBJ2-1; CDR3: CASSGQNRNEQFF; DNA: TGTGCCAGCAGCGGACAGAACCGCAATGAGCAGTTCTTC
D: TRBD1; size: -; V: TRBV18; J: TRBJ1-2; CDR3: CASSRRQNRDRGENGYTF; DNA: TGTGCCAGCTCACGACGACAGAATCGGGACAGGGGCGAAAATGGCTACACCTTC
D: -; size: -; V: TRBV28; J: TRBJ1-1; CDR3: CASDEQLNTEAFF; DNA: TGTGCCAGCGACGAACAGCTGAACACTGAAGCTTTCTTT
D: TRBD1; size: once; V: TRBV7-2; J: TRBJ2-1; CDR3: CASSVQGASSYNEQFF; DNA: TGTGCCAGCAGCGTACAGGGGGCGAGCTCCTACAATGAGCAGTTCTTC
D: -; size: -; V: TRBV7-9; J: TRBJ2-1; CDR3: CASSLVTIVSSYNEQFF; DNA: TGTGCCAGCAGCTTAGTAACTATCGTAAGCTCCTACAATGAGCAGTTCTTC
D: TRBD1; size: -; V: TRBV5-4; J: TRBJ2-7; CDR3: CASSLQGVIDYEQYF; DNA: TGTGCCAGCAGCTTACAGGGGGTGATCGATTACGAGCAGTACTTC
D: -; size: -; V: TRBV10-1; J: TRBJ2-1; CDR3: CASSESTSGNEQFF; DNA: TGCGCCAGCAGTGAGTCTACTAGTGGGAATGAGCAGTTCTTC
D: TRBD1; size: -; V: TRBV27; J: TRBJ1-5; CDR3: CASSFGQANQPQHF; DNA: TGTGCCAGCAGTTTCGGACAGGCTAATCAGCCCCAGCATTTT
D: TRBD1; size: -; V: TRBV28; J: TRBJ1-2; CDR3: CASSSGQPNYGYTF; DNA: TGTGCCAGCAGTTCGGGACAGCCGAACTATGGCTACACCTTC
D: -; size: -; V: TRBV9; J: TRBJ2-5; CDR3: CASSGSGETQYF; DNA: TGTGCCAGCAGCGGATCAGGGGAGACCCAGTACTTC
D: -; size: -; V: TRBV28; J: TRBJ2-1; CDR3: CASSLFSHNEQFF; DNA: TGTGCCAGCAGTCTGTTTTCTCACAATGAGCAGTTCTTC
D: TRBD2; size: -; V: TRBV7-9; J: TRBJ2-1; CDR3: CASRNWETSGRSSYNEQFF; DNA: TGTGCCAGCAGGAACTGGGAGACTAGCGGGAGATCTTCCTACAATGAGCAGTTCTTC
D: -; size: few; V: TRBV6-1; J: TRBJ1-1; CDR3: CASSEEVTVNTEAFF; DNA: TGTGCCAGCAGTGAAGAGGTCACAGTGAACACTGAAGCTTTCTTT
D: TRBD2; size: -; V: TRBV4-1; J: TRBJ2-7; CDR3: CASSPSTRGLADSYEQYF; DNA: TGCGCCAGCAGCCCCTCGACCCGAGGACTAGCGGACTCCTACGAGCAGTACTTC
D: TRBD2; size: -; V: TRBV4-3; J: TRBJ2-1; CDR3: CASSPSQILAGAFNEQFF; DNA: TGCGCCAGCAGCCCAAGTCAAATCCTAGCGGGAGCTTTCAATGAGCAGTTCTTC
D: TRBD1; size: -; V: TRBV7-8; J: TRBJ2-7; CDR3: CASSFYRDRPYEQYF; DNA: TGTGCCAGCAGCTTCTACCGGGACAGACCCTACGAGCAGTACTTC
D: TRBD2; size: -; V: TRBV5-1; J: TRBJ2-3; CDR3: CASSLMGLAGVADTQYF; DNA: TGCGCCAGCAGCTTGATGGGACTAGCGGGAGTAGCAGATACGCAGTATTTT
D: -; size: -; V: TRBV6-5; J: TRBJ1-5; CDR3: CASSDQGSQPQHF; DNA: TGTGCCAGCAGTGATCAGGGTAGTCAGCCCCAGCATTTT
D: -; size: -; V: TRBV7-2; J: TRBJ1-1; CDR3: CASSLNSGTSAEAFF; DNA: TGTGCCAGCAGCTTAAACTCCGGGACAAGCGCTGAAGCTTTCTTT
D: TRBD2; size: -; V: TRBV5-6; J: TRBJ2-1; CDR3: CASSRPGTSAREQFF; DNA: TGTGCCAGCAGCCGACCCGGGACTAGCGCAAGAGAGCAGTTCTTC
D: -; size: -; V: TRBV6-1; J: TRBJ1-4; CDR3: CASIGGSTNEKLFF; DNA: TGTGCCAGCATCGGAGGGTCGACTAATGAAAAACTGTTTTTT
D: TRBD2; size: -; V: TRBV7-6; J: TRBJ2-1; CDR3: CASSFTSGSGNEQFF; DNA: TGTGCCAGCAGCTTTACTAGCGGGAGTGGAAATGAGCAGTTCTTC
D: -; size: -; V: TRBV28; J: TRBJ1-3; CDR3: CASSLLGSLNSGNTIYF; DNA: TGTGCCAGCAGTTTATTGGGTAGCTTAAACTCTGGAAACACCATATATTTT
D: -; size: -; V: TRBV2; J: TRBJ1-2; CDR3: CASTLQAYGYTF; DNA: TGTGCCAGCACTTTGCAGGCTTATGGCTACACCTTC
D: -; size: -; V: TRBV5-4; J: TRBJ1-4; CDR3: CASAPTAGGEEKLFF; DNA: TGTGCCAGCGCTCCGACAGCCGGGGGTGAAGAAAAACTGTTTTTT